Sequencing of this T cell receptor (beta chain) was carried out in a study of blood T cells in healthy people across ages. Overall study context: There was about one barcoded beta molecule captured by template switching per two T cells. Notes on the study in general: Naive T cell percentage showed a strong correlation with the diversity of TCR beta. Unsorted PBMCs prevented conclusive naive versus antigen-experienced comparison.

Each sample yielded at least 6 million isolated PBMCs. A second about 7 to 12 cycle PCR used barcoded and J-beta primers. Using its own MiXCR run on the 5' RACE reads, TCRdb lists one record per CDR3 protein. This repertoire shows fewer than 800,000 distinct CDR3 sequences, 21% found once; its top ten account for under 4%. This clonotype has a handful of counts. Its antigen is unidentified. The CDR3 has 14 residues. V lost 1 base and J 3 bases, leaving 10 bases between the germline ends. Germline V gene sequence: CDR1 SGHAT, CDR2 FQNNGV. The genes are TRBV11-2 and TRBJ2-7; D possibly corresponds to TRBD2 (5 bases). The receptor comes from a man aged 70 or older in good health. Sequenced sample: blood. Here the CDR3 DNA reads TGTGCCAGCAGCTTAGCTAGCACCGACTACGAGCAGTACTTC. Protein product: CASSLASTDYEQYF.